This T cell receptor beta chain comes out of a study of T-cell reconstitution after alpha-beta-depleted transplantation in children. Study-level findings and limits: Diversity of TCRbeta at day 60 was high in some patients, arising from surviving recipient T cells and thymic progenitors. At around two months after transplant, the alpha-beta T cells were reportedly derived from several hundred expanded clones that came from non-depleted graft cells. Newly produced T cells mostly provided counts and TCRbeta diversity after one year, as hyperexpanded clones declined.

During its preparation, the TCRbeta library received unique molecular identifiers. TCRdb called the PCR reads again in MiXCR, with one record for every CDR3 protein. Among some 440,000 distinct CDR3 sequences listed, roughly 15% were seen once. A remark on this clonotype: Its target is unknown.

V dropped 0 bases and J dropped 6 bases, with 12 bases sitting between them. The CDR3 extends over 14 amino acids. CDR1 SGHRS and CDR2 YFSETQ come from the germline V gene. The source is a boy under three years old who had a stem cell transplant for Wiskott-Aldrich syndrome, so the T cells may come from the graft donor. The chain is built from TRBV5-1 and TRBJ1-2; D gene unclear. The sequencing here drew on PBMCs, mostly from graft donor cells, taken 360 days after TCRalphabeta/CD19-depleted stem cell transplant. CDR3 sequence (DNA): TGCGCCAGCAGCTTGGCCTACGGGATGGATGGCTACACCTTC. Its protein product is CASSLAYGMDGYTF.